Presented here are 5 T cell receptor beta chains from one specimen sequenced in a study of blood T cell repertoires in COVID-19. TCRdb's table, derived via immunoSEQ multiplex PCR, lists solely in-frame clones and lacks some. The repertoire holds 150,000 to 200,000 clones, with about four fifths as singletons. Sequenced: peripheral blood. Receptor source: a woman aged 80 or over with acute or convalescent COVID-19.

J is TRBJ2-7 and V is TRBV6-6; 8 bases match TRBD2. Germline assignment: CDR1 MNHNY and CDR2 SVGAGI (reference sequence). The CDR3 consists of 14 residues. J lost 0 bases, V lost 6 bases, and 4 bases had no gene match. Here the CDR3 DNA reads TGTGCCAGCAGCCGGCGGGGGGACTCCTACGAGCAGTACTTC. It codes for CASSRRGDSYEQYF.

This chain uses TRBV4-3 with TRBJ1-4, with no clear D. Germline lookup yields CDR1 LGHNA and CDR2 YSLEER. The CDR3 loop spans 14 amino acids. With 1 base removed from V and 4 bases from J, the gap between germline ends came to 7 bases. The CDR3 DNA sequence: TGCGCCAGCAGCCAAGCGTCCGGTAATGAAAAACTGTTTTTT. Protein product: CASSQASGNEKLFF.

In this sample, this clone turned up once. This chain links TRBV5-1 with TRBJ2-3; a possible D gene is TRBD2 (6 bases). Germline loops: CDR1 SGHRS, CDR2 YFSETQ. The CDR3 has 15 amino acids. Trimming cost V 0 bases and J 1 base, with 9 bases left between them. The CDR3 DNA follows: TGCGCCAGCAGCTTGGAGGCTAGCGGCACAGATACGCAGTATTTT. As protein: CASSLEASGTDTQYF. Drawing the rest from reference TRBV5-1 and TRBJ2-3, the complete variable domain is KAGVTQTPRYLIKTRGQQVTLSCSPISGHRSVSWYQQTPGQGLQFLFEYFSETQRNKGNFPGRFSGRQFSNSRSEMNVSTLELGDSALYLCASSLEASGTDTQYFGPGTRLTVL.

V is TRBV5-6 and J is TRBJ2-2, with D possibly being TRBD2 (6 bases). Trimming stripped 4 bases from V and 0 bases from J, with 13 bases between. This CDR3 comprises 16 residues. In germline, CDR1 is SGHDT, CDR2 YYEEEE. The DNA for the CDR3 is TGTGCCAGCAGCCGGCCGGGAGCAGCGAACACCGGGGAGCTGTTTTTT. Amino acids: CASSRPGAANTGELFF.

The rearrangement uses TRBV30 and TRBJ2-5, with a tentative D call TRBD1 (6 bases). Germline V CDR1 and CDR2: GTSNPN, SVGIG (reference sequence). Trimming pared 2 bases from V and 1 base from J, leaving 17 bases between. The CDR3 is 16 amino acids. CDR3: CAWSTPYRTVQETQYF. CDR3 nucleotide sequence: TGTGCCTGGAGTACGCCTTATAGGACAGTCCAAGAGACCCAGTACTTC.